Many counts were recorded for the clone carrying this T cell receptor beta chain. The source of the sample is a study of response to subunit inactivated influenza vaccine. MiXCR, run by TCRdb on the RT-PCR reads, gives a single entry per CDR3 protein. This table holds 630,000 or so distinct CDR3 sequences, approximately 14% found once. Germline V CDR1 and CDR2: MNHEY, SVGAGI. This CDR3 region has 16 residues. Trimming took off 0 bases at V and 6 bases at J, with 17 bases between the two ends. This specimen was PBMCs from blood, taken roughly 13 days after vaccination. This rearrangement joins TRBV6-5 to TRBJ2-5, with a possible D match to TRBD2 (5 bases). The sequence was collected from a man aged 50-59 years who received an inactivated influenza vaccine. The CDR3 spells CASSYSVVASEKTQYF. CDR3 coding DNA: TGTGCCAGCAGTTACTCGGTGGTAGCGTCAGAGAAGACCCAGTACTTC.